The following is a T cell receptor beta chain sequence with its context. The antigen remains unidentified. This record belongs to a study of T cell responses to AZD1222 COVID-19 vaccine. Study-wide findings and caveats: There were mostly white British donors and more females than males, and clonal diversity was possibly underestimated. The study identified only a handful of AZD1222 recipients as seropositive at baseline. Once two AZD1222 doses were given, Spike-specific TCR breadth and depth went up. Repertoire sampling happened only post peak T cell response.

TCRdb's copy holds only in-frame clones and misses some; the assay was immunoSEQ multiplex PCR. Of about 88,000 clones in the sample, around nine tenths were seen once. The CDR3 consists of 13 residues. CDR1 is LNHDA, CDR2 SQIVND, per germline (reference sequence). V shed 3 bases and J shed 1 base, with 5 bases lying between them. The sample consisted of peripheral blood, taken on day 0 of MenACWY control vaccination. J is TRBJ2-3 and V is TRBV19; D is unresolved. The TCR was taken from an adult in good health. The CDR3 reads CASSILGTDTQYF. The CDR3 DNA sequence: TGTGCCAGTAGTATTTTGGGCACAGATACGCAGTATTTT.